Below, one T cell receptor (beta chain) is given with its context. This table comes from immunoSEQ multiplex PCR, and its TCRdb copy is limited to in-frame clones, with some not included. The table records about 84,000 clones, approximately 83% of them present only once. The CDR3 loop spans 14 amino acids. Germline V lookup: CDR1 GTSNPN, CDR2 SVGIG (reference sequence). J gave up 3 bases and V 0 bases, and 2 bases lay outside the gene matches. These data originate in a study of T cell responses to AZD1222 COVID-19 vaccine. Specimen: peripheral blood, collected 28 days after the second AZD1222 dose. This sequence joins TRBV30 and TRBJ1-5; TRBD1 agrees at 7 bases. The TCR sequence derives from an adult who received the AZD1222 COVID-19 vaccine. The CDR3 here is CAWSVGQFNQPQHF. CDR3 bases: TGTGCCTGGAGTGTGGGACAGTTCAATCAGCCCCAGCATTTT.